These T cell receptor beta chains were read from a single sample in a study of control samples from healthy donors and cancer patients. TCRdb keeps only in-frame clones here, not all; method: immunoSEQ multiplex PCR. The repertoire holds 130,000 or so clones, with approximately 90% as singletons. Sequenced: blood. Receptor source: a man between 45 and 60 years old in good health. Each CDR3 is given with its conserved first and last residue. Each record gives: V gene, D gene, J gene, clone size, CDR3 DNA, CDR3 protein. A D gene is named only where the DNA matches it firmly. Clone size is not always given. Where it is, it says once, few, many or a class for expanded clones.

v_call: TRBV5-6; d_call: TRBD1; j_call: TRBJ2-7; clone_size: .; cdr3_nt: TGTGCCAGCAGCAATATAGACAGGGTCGCCTACGAGCAGTACTTC; cdr3_aa: CASSNIDRVAYEQYF
v_call: TRBV9; d_call: TRBD1; j_call: TRBJ2-3; clone_size: .; cdr3_nt: TGTGCCAGCAGCGGCTACCGGGACAGGGTGAGCACAGATACGCAGTATTTT; cdr3_aa: CASSGYRDRVSTDTQYF
v_call: TRBV5-4; d_call: .; j_call: TRBJ1-5; clone_size: .; cdr3_nt: TGTGCCAGCAGCTTGGGAGGGGGGAATCAGCCCCAGCATTTT; cdr3_aa: CASSLGGGNQPQHF
v_call: TRBV15; d_call: .; j_call: TRBJ2-5; clone_size: .; cdr3_nt: TGTGCCACCAGCAGGGACGTAAGGGAGACCCAGTACTTC; cdr3_aa: CATSRDVRETQYF
v_call: TRBV4-2; d_call: .; j_call: TRBJ2-5; clone_size: .; cdr3_nt: TGTGCCAGCAGCCTCGAGGTGACACCATCTCCCCAAGAGACCCAGTACTTC; cdr3_aa: CASSLEVTPSPQETQYF
v_call: TRBV19; d_call: TRBD2; j_call: TRBJ2-7; clone_size: .; cdr3_nt: TGTGCCGCCCGGGGGGAGTCCCCATACGAGCAGTACTTC; cdr3_aa: CAARGESPYEQYF
v_call: TRBV9; d_call: .; j_call: TRBJ1-1; clone_size: .; cdr3_nt: TGTGCCAGCAGCGTAGATACAGGAAACACTGAAGCTTTCTTT; cdr3_aa: CASSVDTGNTEAFF
v_call: TRBV6-5; d_call: .; j_call: TRBJ2-3; clone_size: .; cdr3_nt: TGTGCCAGCAGTATAAGGACAGCCGCTACAGATACGCAGTATTTT; cdr3_aa: CASSIRTAATDTQYF
v_call: TRBV28; d_call: .; j_call: TRBJ1-5; clone_size: .; cdr3_nt: TGTGCCAGCAGCTCACGCGGGGGGCCACATCAGCCCCAGCATTTT; cdr3_aa: CASSSRGGPHQPQHF
v_call: TRBV27; d_call: .; j_call: TRBJ1-1; clone_size: .; cdr3_nt: TGTGCCAGCAGTTTATCCAGGTTACTCACTGAAGCTTTCTTT; cdr3_aa: CASSLSRLLTEAFF
v_call: TRBV6-6; d_call: .; j_call: TRBJ2-7; clone_size: .; cdr3_nt: TGTGCCAGCAGTTCCCTTGTTCGCTCCGAGCAGTACTTC; cdr3_aa: CASSSLVRSEQYF
v_call: TRBV4-2; d_call: .; j_call: TRBJ2-3; clone_size: once; cdr3_nt: TGTGCCAGCAGCCAAGGGACCTTCGATACGCAGTATTTT; cdr3_aa: CASSQGTFDTQYF
v_call: TRBV18; d_call: TRBD1; j_call: TRBJ2-7; clone_size: .; cdr3_nt: TGTGCCAGCTCACCCTTGACAGGGTTCGAGCAGTACTTC; cdr3_aa: CASSPLTGFEQYF
v_call: TRBV18; d_call: .; j_call: TRBJ2-5; clone_size: once; cdr3_nt: TGTGCCAGCTCACCACGTAGTCAAGAGACCCAGTACTTC; cdr3_aa: CASSPRSQETQYF
v_call: TRBV7-9; d_call: .; j_call: TRBJ2-7; clone_size: .; cdr3_nt: TGTGCCAGCCGGGGGCTCTTCTGGGGCGAGCAGTACTTC; cdr3_aa: CASRGLFWGEQYF
v_call: TRBV2; d_call: .; j_call: TRBJ2-2; clone_size: .; cdr3_nt: TGTGCCAGCAGTGAACCCCAGGGCCACGCTACCGGGGAGCTGTTTTTT; cdr3_aa: CASSEPQGHATGELFF
v_call: TRBV25-1; d_call: TRBD2; j_call: TRBJ2-3; clone_size: .; cdr3_nt: TGTGCCAGCAGTAAACTAGCGGGGACTAGCACAGATACGCAGTATTTT; cdr3_aa: CASSKLAGTSTDTQYF
v_call: TRBV18; d_call: TRBD1; j_call: TRBJ2-1; clone_size: once; cdr3_nt: TGTGCCAGCTACAGAACCCCGGGACAGGTAGATGAGCAGTTCTTC; cdr3_aa: CASYRTPGQVDEQFF
v_call: TRBV7-8; d_call: .; j_call: TRBJ2-3; clone_size: .; cdr3_nt: TGTGCCAGCAGCTTAGTATCTAGCCACCCGATCACAGATACGCAGTATTTT; cdr3_aa: CASSLVSSHPITDTQYF
v_call: TRBV11-2; d_call: .; j_call: TRBJ1-1; clone_size: .; cdr3_nt: TGTGCCAGCAGCTTATCTCCAGGAATGAACACTGAAGCTTTCTTT; cdr3_aa: CASSLSPGMNTEAFF
v_call: TRBV9; d_call: .; j_call: TRBJ2-1; clone_size: .; cdr3_nt: TGTGCCAGCAGCATACACCACAGGGACTCCTACAATGAGCAGTTCTTC; cdr3_aa: CASSIHHRDSYNEQFF
v_call: TRBV5-1; d_call: .; j_call: TRBJ2-3; clone_size: .; cdr3_nt: TGCGCCAGCAGCTTGGTGGGTTTCACAGATACGCAGTATTTT; cdr3_aa: CASSLVGFTDTQYF
v_call: TRBV15; d_call: .; j_call: TRBJ2-7; clone_size: .; cdr3_nt: TGTGCCACCAGCAGTGGGACGGCGTTGGAGCAGTACTTC; cdr3_aa: CATSSGTALEQYF
v_call: TRBV6-5; d_call: .; j_call: TRBJ2-1; clone_size: .; cdr3_nt: TGTGCCAGCAGTTACTCCCTTTACAATGAGCAGTTCTTC; cdr3_aa: CASSYSLYNEQFF
v_call: TRBV20-1; d_call: TRBD2; j_call: TRBJ2-3; clone_size: few; cdr3_nt: TGCAGTGCTAGTCCTCCGGGACTAGCGGGGGAAGGCACAGATACGCAGTATTTT; cdr3_aa: CSASPPGLAGEGTDTQYF
v_call: TRBV2; d_call: TRBD1; j_call: TRBJ1-4; clone_size: .; cdr3_nt: TGTGCCAGCAGGAGGGGGACAGCTAATGAAAAACTGTTTTTT; cdr3_aa: CASRRGTANEKLFF
v_call: TRBV5-8; d_call: TRBD1; j_call: TRBJ2-7; clone_size: .; cdr3_nt: TGTGCCAGCAGCTCCCGGACAGGGGACTATTTCTACCTCTCCTACGAGCAGTACTTC; cdr3_aa: CASSSRTGDYFYLSYEQYF
v_call: TRBV30; d_call: .; j_call: TRBJ1-1; clone_size: few; cdr3_nt: TGTGCCTGGAGCCGGGGCGGGAACACTGAAGCTTTCTTT; cdr3_aa: CAWSRGGNTEAFF
v_call: TRBV19; d_call: .; j_call: TRBJ2-1; clone_size: .; cdr3_nt: TGTGCCAGTATCCGGGACCCGGGCTCCTACAATGAGCAGTTCTTC; cdr3_aa: CASIRDPGSYNEQFF
v_call: TRBV6-5; d_call: TRBD2; j_call: TRBJ2-1; clone_size: .; cdr3_nt: TGTGCCAGCAGCCAGACTAGCGGGGGAAGCAATGAGCAGTTCTTC; cdr3_aa: CASSQTSGGSNEQFF
v_call: TRBV2; d_call: .; j_call: TRBJ1-5; clone_size: .; cdr3_nt: TGTGCCAGCAGGGGGGGAGGAGCCAGGGGTCAGCCCCAGCATTTT; cdr3_aa: CASRGGGARGQPQHF
v_call: TRBV5-1; d_call: .; j_call: TRBJ2-2; clone_size: .; cdr3_nt: TGCGCCAGCAGCTTGCCCGCGGGCGGAGCAGACACCGGGGAGCTGTTTTTT; cdr3_aa: CASSLPAGGADTGELFF
v_call: TRBV12-2; d_call: .; j_call: TRBJ1-6; clone_size: .; cdr3_nt: TGTGCAAGTCGCCCCCTTCGAGGGCGCCAGTATAATTCACCCCTCCACTTT; cdr3_aa: CASRPLRGRQYNSPLHF
v_call: TRBV5-4; d_call: TRBD1; j_call: TRBJ2-2; clone_size: .; cdr3_nt: TGTGCCAGCAGCTCCCCTAAAACAGGGGACAACACCGGGGAGCTGTTTTTT; cdr3_aa: CASSSPKTGDNTGELFF